The clone carrying this TCR beta chain was found once. V dropped 2 bases and J dropped 0 bases, with 10 bases sitting between them. The germline gives CDR1 SGHAT, CDR2 FQNNGV. The CDR3 runs to 15 residues. The data stem from a study of blood T cell repertoires in COVID-19. In the study overall: T cells, B-cell-depleted T cells, or PBMCs provided the cDNA or gDNA that served as material.

Only in-frame clones appear in the TCRdb table, and some are missing; sequencing was by immunoSEQ multiplex PCR. The data contain 65,000 or so clones, around 87% of them singletons. The receptor's source is a human donor with acute or convalescent COVID-19. The donor label of this sample is uncertain. V usage is TRBV11-2 and J usage is TRBJ1-1; no definite D call. Sample: peripheral blood. The CDR3 nucleotides are TGTGCCAGCAGCTTAACTCGCCCCTTGAACACTGAAGCTTTCTTT. It translates to CASSLTRPLNTEAFF.